Below, 8 T cell receptor beta chains from the same sample are listed, as sequenced in a study of spatial heterogeneity in lung cancer (dated 2019 in TCRdb). Taken with the paper, the label for time point translates to: sample taken at primary tumor resection. Their specific antigens are unknown. What the authors observed across the whole study: A correlation was observed between the number of expanded intratumoral alpha and beta TCRs and the tumor nonsynonymous mutation count.

Library generation was performed with 5' RACE. The reads were generated on a NextSeq 500. The public reads were run again by TCRdb, first through fastp at Q25 and then through MiXCR, and only productive beta chains were kept. Entries that share a CDR3 protein sequence are merged under the most common genes and DNA. This sample holds tens of thousands of distinct CDR3 sequences; more than 15% were observed only once. The top ten hold under 35% of the sample. The input for sequencing was lung tumor tissue, taken at surgery. Every receptor here comes from a female donor with early-stage non-small cell lung cancer.

This clonotype was seen only a few times. V usage is TRBV29-1 and J usage is TRBJ2-3; no reliable D call. The CDR3 length is 14 residues. CDR1 SQVTM and CDR2 ANQGSEA come from the germline V gene. Trimming left V 4 bases short and J 0 bases short, with 11 bases between. The CDR3 here is CSVARSLSTDTQYF. In nucleotides, the CDR3 is TGCAGCGTTGCAAGGAGTCTGAGCACAGATACGCAGTATTTT.

The V gene is TRBV20-1, the J gene TRBJ2-4, with 10 positions matching TRBD2. V lost 5 bases to trimming and J lost 1 base; unmatched junction nucleotides: 8. Germline-derived CDR1 and CDR2 are DFQATT and SNEGSKA (reference sequence). The CDR3 totals 16 residues. The CDR3 DNA reads TGCAGTGCTCCCGGGCCTAGCGGGAGTGCCAAAAACATTCAGTACTTC. It encodes CSAPGPSGSAKNIQYF.

This clonotype was seen a few times. The rearrangement uses TRBV5-1 and TRBJ2-1; the D is unclear. This CDR3 spans 13 amino acids. The V end was cut by 1 base, the J end by 7 bases, with 9 bases between. From germline, CDR1 is SGHRS and CDR2 YFSETQ. For the CDR3, the DNA is TGCGCCAGCAGCTTGCCCCAGCTAAATGAGCAGTTCTTC. Encoded protein: CASSLPQLNEQFF.

This clonotype has a count of ten or more. The CDR3 DNA reads TGTGCCAGCAGTTTGCAGGGGCGATCCAGACTTCACACAGATACGCAGTATTTT. Its protein product is CASSLQGRSRLHTDTQYF. The rearrangement joins TRBV28 to TRBJ2-3; TRBD1 might be the D (6 bases). The CDR3 spans 18 residues. The germline V gene encodes CDR1 MDHEN and CDR2 SYDVKM. Trimming took 3 bases from V and 2 from J, leaving 21 bases between them.

Turning to this clonotype: The junction shows a germline mismatch at one end, possibly a read error. The CDR3 DNA reads TGTGCCAGTAGTATGGAGGCGACTAAGCAGATCTTC. Translated, it gives CASSMEATKQIF. The V gene is TRBV19, the J gene TRBJ2-1, with a possible D match to TRBD2 (5 bases). The germline V gene encodes CDR1 LNHDA and CDR2 SQIVND (reference sequence). The CDR3 is 12 residues long.

In DNA, the CDR3 is TGCAGTGCCAGTCTAGCGGGAGGATCTGGCACCGGGGAGCTGTTTTTT. Protein: CSASLAGGSGTGELFF. The rearrangement joins TRBV20-1 to TRBJ2-2; 11 nucleotides match TRBD2. CDR1 DFQATT and CDR2 SNEGSKA come from the germline V gene (reference sequence). The CDR3 extends over 16 amino acids. The V gene end was trimmed by 6 bases and the J gene end by 4 bases; junction bases not matched to a gene: 10.

This clonotype was seen at least ten times. The chain carries TRBV5-6 and TRBJ2-5, with TRBD2 matching 10 bases. Germline V gene lookup returns CDR1 SGHDT and CDR2 YYEEEE. CDR3 size: 16 residues. The V and J ends lost 1 base and 5 bases, in that order; junction bases with no gene match: 8. The DNA for the CDR3 is TGTGCCAGCAGCTTGTTTCTAGCGGGAGCCGGGGAGACCCAGTACTTC. Translated: CASSLFLAGAGETQYF.

The rearrangement uses TRBV6-6 and TRBJ2-3, with 9 nucleotides matching TRBD1. Trimming removed 4 bases from V and 2 bases from J; junction bases left unmatched: 10. The CDR3 spans 17 residues. Germline V gives CDR1 MNHNY, CDR2 SVGAGI (reference sequence). The CDR3 region has the DNA TGTGCCAGCAGTTCCGGGACAGGGTCCCTTTCCACAGATACGCAGTATTTT. Encoded protein: CASSSGTGSLSTDTQYF.